This is a list of T cell receptor beta chains from one sample in a study of T cell responses to AZD1222 COVID-19 vaccine. Assay: immunoSEQ multiplex PCR; the TCRdb copy retains only in-frame clones and omits some. The sample includes around 94,000 clones, 85% to 90% seen only once; the top ten take approximately 5%. Sequencing was performed on peripheral blood, taken on day 0 of AZD1222 vaccination. All receptors come from an adult in good health. Both conserved end residues are part of each CDR3. The D gene is left open where the match is weak. Clone size is shown for a subset of rows, as once, few, many or a class of expanded clone.

J gene	clone size	CDR3 length	D gene	V gene	CDR3 DNA	CDR3 protein
TRBJ1-1	.	13	.	TRBV18	TGTGCCAGCTCTCCTCCGGGAAACACTGAAGCTTTCTTT	CASSPPGNTEAFF
TRBJ2-1	.	13	.	TRBV29-1	TGCAGCGCAACCGGGTCTTTAGGCAATGAGCAGTTCTTC	CSATGSLGNEQFF
TRBJ2-1	.	19	TRBD2	TRBV11-2	TGTGCCAGCAGCTTAGAAGGGGGACTAGCATCAGATACGGGGAATGAGCAGTTCTTC	CASSLEGGLASDTGNEQFF
TRBJ2-7	.	15	TRBD2	TRBV3-1/TRBV3-2	TGTGCCAGCAGCTTTAGCGGGGGACGCTCCTACGAGCAGTACTTC	CASSFSGGRSYEQYF
TRBJ2-7	.	13	TRBD1	TRBV7-2	TGTGCAACCCGAGGACAGGGTTCCTACGAGCAGTACTTC	CATRGQGSYEQYF
TRBJ2-7	.	14	.	TRBV19	TGTGCCAGTAGTCCATACAGGCTTTCTTACGAGCAGTACTTC	CASSPYRLSYEQYF
TRBJ2-5	.	14	TRBD1	TRBV27	TGTGCCAGCAGCCCCACAGGGGGACAAGAGACCCAGTACTTC	CASSPTGGQETQYF
TRBJ1-2	.	12	.	TRBV5-6	TGTGCCAGCAGCTTGGGACACTATGGCTACACCTTC	CASSLGHYGYTF
TRBJ1-1	.	15	.	TRBV14	TGTGCCAGCAGCCAATCCGGGGGAGGTTACACTGAAGCTTTCTTT	CASSQSGGGYTEAFF
TRBJ2-7	.	14	TRBD2	TRBV7-9	TGTGCCAGCAGCCCGACTAGCGGATCCTACGAGCAGTACTTC	CASSPTSGSYEQYF
TRBJ2-5	.	15	TRBD1	TRBV15	TGTGCCACCAGCAGAGACGGGACAGGGGTCGAGACCCAGTACTTC	CATSRDGTGVETQYF
TRBJ2-2	.	14	.	TRBV5-8	TGTGCCAGCAGCTTAGTTCCGAACACCGGGGAGCTGTTTTTT	CASSLVPNTGELFF
TRBJ1-6	.	15	TRBD1	TRBV6-5	TGTGCCAGTCTTTCCGGGACAGGGGCTAGATCACCCCTCCACTTT	CASLSGTGARSPLHF
TRBJ1-3	once	16	.	TRBV5-1	TGCGCCAGCAGCTTGGAGGCCGGGACGGCTGGAAACACCATATATTTT	CASSLEAGTAGNTIYF
TRBJ1-2	few	11	.	TRBV6-5	TGTGCCAGCAGGGACCCAATAGGCTACACCTTC	CASRDPIGYTF
TRBJ2-7	medium-sized	16	.	TRBV7-9	TGTGCCAGCAGCTTAGGGGGGGAAGGGGGGGCCGACGAGCAGTACTTC	CASSLGGEGGADEQYF
TRBJ1-5	.	13	.	TRBV12-3/TRBV12-4	TGTGCCAGCAGTCCGCAATTCAATCAGCCCCAGCATTTT	CASSPQFNQPQHF
TRBJ2-7	.	18	TRBD1	TRBV3-1/TRBV3-2	TGTGCCAGCAGCCAACTTGGCGTCCTGGACAGGGGCGGGTACGAGCAGTACTTC	CASSQLGVLDRGGYEQYF
TRBJ2-5	.	15	TRBD2	TRBV27	TGTGCCAGCAGTCCGGGACTAGCGTACTCAGAGACCCAGTACTTC	CASSPGLAYSETQYF
TRBJ1-1	.	16	TRBD1	TRBV7-3	TGTGCCAGCAGCTTAAGGGGGGACAGCGCGAGAACTGAAGCTTTCTTT	CASSLRGDSARTEAFF
TRBJ1-2	.	12	.	TRBV7-2	TGTGCCAGCAGCCCAACGGCGGGAACCGGCACCTTC	CASSPTAGTGTF
TRBJ2-1	.	15	TRBD1	TRBV19	TGTGCCAGTAACCCGGACAGGAGCTCCTACAATGAGCAGTTCTTC	CASNPDRSSYNEQFF
TRBJ1-2	.	17	TRBD1	TRBV28	TGTGCCAGCAGTAGAATGCCGTTTACAGGGGAAAGCTATGGCTACACCTTC	CASSRMPFTGESYGYTF
TRBJ1-1	.	16	.	TRBV7-3	TGTGCCAGCAGCCCAACAGGCAACACCATGGTCACTGAAGCTTTCTTT	CASSPTGNTMVTEAFF
TRBJ1-2	.	16	.	TRBV6-1	TGTGCCAGCAGTGAAATTGTCTCGGGGCTGAACTATGGCTACACCTTC	CASSEIVSGLNYGYTF
TRBJ1-2	few	11	.	TRBV30	TGTGCCTGGAGGAGGAGGCATGGCTACACCTTC	CAWRRRHGYTF
TRBJ2-7	.	13	.	TRBV4-2	TGTGCCAGCAGCCCTGGACAACTTGCCCAGCAGTACTTC	CASSPGQLAQQYF
TRBJ1-1	few	13	TRBD1	TRBV19	TGTGCCAGTAGCGGACAGGTCTACACTGAAGCTTTCTTT	CASSGQVYTEAFF
TRBJ2-1	.	15	.	TRBV15	TGTGCCACCAGCAGAACCCGGGACCGAGGGGATGAGCAGTTCTTC	CATSRTRDRGDEQFF
TRBJ1-2	.	13	.	TRBV28	TGTGCCAGCAGTTTCGGGGGAAACTATGGCTACACCTTC	CASSFGGNYGYTF
TRBJ1-1	.	14	.	TRBV5-1	TGCGCCAGCCGCCACATCGATATGAACACTGAAGCTTTCTTT	CASRHIDMNTEAFF
TRBJ2-2	.	13	.	TRBV15	TGTGCCACCAGCAGGGTACTCACCGGGGAGCTGTTTTTT	CATSRVLTGELFF
TRBJ1-5	.	14	.	TRBV9	TGTGCCAGCAGCGTAGCTGGGGGCAATCAGCCCCAGCATTTT	CASSVAGGNQPQHF
TRBJ1-5	.	14	TRBD1	TRBV19	TGTGCCAGTAGTATCCGGGACAGAAATCAGCCCCAGCATTTT	CASSIRDRNQPQHF
TRBJ1-4	.	16	.	TRBV4-1	TGCGCCAGCAGCCACCCTTGGGGGGCCCGGGGTGAAAAACTGTTTTTT	CASSHPWGARGEKLFF
TRBJ2-3	.	12	.	TRBV7-9	TGTGCCAGCAGCCCGAATATAGATACGCAGTATTTT	CASSPNIDTQYF
TRBJ2-7	.	15	TRBD1	TRBV18	TGTGCCAGCTCATTGGGGACAGGGAGCTCCTACGAGCAGTACTTC	CASSLGTGSSYEQYF
TRBJ1-1	.	13	TRBD1	TRBV19	TGTGCCAGTAGTCGACAGGGGTACACTGAAGCTTTCTTT	CASSRQGYTEAFF
TRBJ2-2	.	15	.	TRBV10-3	TGTGCCATCAGTCCGGGTGGGGGCTTCACCGGGGAGCTGTTTTTT	CAISPGGGFTGELFF
TRBJ2-5	.	16	.	TRBV28	TGTGCCAGCAGTTCACGGGCGGGGAGACTACAAGAGACCCAGTACTTC	CASSSRAGRLQETQYF
TRBJ2-7	.	15	.	TRBV4-2	TGTGCCAGCAGCCGGGAAATGGCGGGTGCCAACGAGCAGTACTTC	CASSREMAGANEQYF
TRBJ2-1	.	15	TRBD2	TRBV6-5	TGTGCCAGCAGGCCCTCGAGCGGGGGGGCCCATGAGCAGTTCTTC	CASRPSSGGAHEQFF
TRBJ1-1	medium-sized	13	TRBD1	TRBV5-1	TGCGCCAGCAGCTCGACAGGGGTACCTGAAGCTTTCTTT	CASSSTGVPEAFF
TRBJ1-6	.	15	TRBD1	TRBV2	TGTGCCAGCAGTGCAGGACAGGGGAAAAATTCACCCCTCCACTTT	CASSAGQGKNSPLHF
TRBJ2-3	.	16	.	TRBV9	TGTGCCAGCAGCCCCAAGGCAGGGGGGAGCACAGATACGCAGTATTTT	CASSPKAGGSTDTQYF
TRBJ2-1	.	17	TRBD2	TRBV11-3	TGTGCCAGCAGCCCCCGGACTAGCGGGAGCTCCTACAATGAGCAGTTCTTC	CASSPRTSGSSYNEQFF
TRBJ1-3	.	14	.	TRBV5-4	TGTGCCAGCAGCCCCGGTCGCTCTGGAAACACCATATATTTT	CASSPGRSGNTIYF
TRBJ1-5	.	14	.	TRBV27	TGTGCCAGCCATGACGGGACCAGCAATCAGCCCCAGCATTTT	CASHDGTSNQPQHF
TRBJ2-7	.	17	.	TRBV7-3	TGTGCCAGCAGCTTAATTACCCCAGAGGAGTTACCCTACGAGCAGTACTTC	CASSLITPEELPYEQYF
TRBJ2-1	.	15	TRBD1	TRBV9	TGTGCCAGCAGCGTAGTTGGGACAGGGAACGGTGAGCAGTTCTTC	CASSVVGTGNGEQFF
TRBJ1-1	.	13	TRBD1	TRBV5-4	TGTGCCAGCAACGACAGGGCGAACACTGAAGCTTTCTTT	CASNDRANTEAFF
TRBJ1-2	few	18	.	TRBV23-1	TGCGCCAGCAGTCAATCGAGGGTTGGGAGACAAGGACTTAGTGGCTACACCTTC	CASSQSRVGRQGLSGYTF
TRBJ1-4	.	11	.	TRBV6-5	TGTGCCAGCAGTAAAACAGGTTGGCTGTTTTTT	CASSKTGWLFF
TRBJ1-2	.	13	.	TRBV15	TGTGCCACCAGCATGAGGCAGACCTATGGCTACACCTTC	CATSMRQTYGYTF
TRBJ1-4	.	14	TRBD1	TRBV6-5	TGTGCCAGCAGGCAAACAGGGGAGGGTGAAAAACTGTTTTTT	CASRQTGEGEKLFF
TRBJ2-1	.	16	.	TRBV3-1/TRBV3-2	TGTGCCAGCAGTCTAAGTCAGGATCGCGCCTACAATGAGCAGTTCTTC	CASSLSQDRAYNEQFF
TRBJ1-4	.	14	.	TRBV14	TGTGCCAGCGCCGTGGGGTCGGGACATGAAAAACTGTTTTTT	CASAVGSGHEKLFF